This TCR beta chain was sequenced in a study of human T cells and chemical hapten exposure. The CDR3 has 11 residues. The V gene lost 3 bases and the J gene lost 8 bases, with 6 bases spanning the gap. Germline CDR1 reads SGHAT; CDR2 reads FQDESV (reference sequence). As for time point: patch test 1, 2 weeks after DPC sensitization. The treatment here: therapeutic diphenylcyclopropenone sensitization with weekly scalp DPC. TCRdb called the RACE reads again in MiXCR, with one record for every CDR3 protein. This table has around 120,000 distinct CDR3 sequences, around 15% appearing once. This clonotype has more than one count but fewer than ten.

The material sequenced was whole blood, taken in connection with sensitization to the hapten diphenylcyclopropenone (DPC). The sequence was obtained from a man in his late teens or twenties with alopecia areata. Some clones in this sample may be carry-over from other donors' samples. The chain has TRBV11-1 and TRBJ2-3, with TRBD2 as a possible D gene (5 bases). The CDR3: CASSLGSTQYF. The CDR3 DNA sequence: TGTGCCAGCAGCTTGGGGAGTACGCAGTATTTT.